The entry below describes one T cell receptor beta chain. The CDR3 is 13 amino acids. Germline CDR1 SGHNT, CDR2 YYREEE (reference sequence). V dropped 3 bases and J dropped 0 bases, with 5 bases sitting between them. The sample belongs to a study of control samples from healthy donors and cancer patients. TCRdb's table, derived via immunoSEQ multiplex PCR, lists solely in-frame clones and lacks some. The profile shows over 150,000 clones, 90% to 95% of them singletons. The receptor's source is a woman younger than 30 in good health. Source material: blood. This rearrangement joins TRBV5-4 to TRBJ2-3; D is uncertain. The chain's CDR3 is CASSSSSTDTQYF. For the CDR3, the DNA is TGTGCCAGCAGCTCTTCTAGCACAGATACGCAGTATTTT.